This T cell receptor (beta chain) was observed in a study of OX40 agonist ivuxolimab in advanced cancers. On the study more broadly: In this trial design, patients received ivuxolimab intravenously at 0.01 to 10 mg/kg every 2 weeks.

Sequencing was performed with immunoSEQ multiplex PCR; in TCRdb, only in-frame clones are kept and a portion is missing. The sample has 30,000 or so clones; around four fifths are singletons. CDR3 length equals 15 residues. The V gene's germline CDR1 is LGHNA and CDR2 YSLEER. The ends were cut back, 1 base at V and 0 bases at J, with 9 bases in the middle. This sequence was found in an adult with an advanced solid tumor such as melanoma, head and neck, liver or kidney cancer. The chain couples TRBV4-3 to TRBJ2-5; either TRBD1 or TRBD2 may fit D (5 bases each). Sequencing used CD4+ or CD8+ T cells sorted from blood, obtained in a trial of the OX40 agonist ivuxolimab. DNA of the CDR3: TGCGCCAGCAGCCAAGGGGGACGGTACCAAGAGACCCAGTACTTC. This sequence encodes CASSQGGRYQETQYF.